The next 27 T cell receptor beta chains were all read from a single sample in a study of CD8+CD57+ T cells in acquired aplastic anemia listed by TCRdb under 2018. Patients chosen for sequencing had shown expansion of CD8+CD57+ cells by flow cytometry. Instrument used: Illumina HiSeq 2000. Genomic DNA served as template for TCR beta VDJ combination and CDR3 sequence profiling. TCRdb passed the public sequencing reads through fastp at Q25 and MiXCR, retaining productive beta sequences. Here each entry gathers all rows of one CDR3 protein and keeps the most common genes and DNA. In all, the sample holds 200,000 or so distinct CDR3 sequences, and 65% of those were seen once. The ten largest clones add up to about three fifths of the sample. The sample was sorted CD4+, CD8+, or CD8+CD57+ T cells (not recorded which) from PBMCs. The receptor source for this set is a human donor with aplastic anemia.

Ten or more counts support this clonotype. This chain joins TRBV5-6 and TRBJ2-2; a possible D gene is TRBD2 (6 bases). CDR3 size: 14 residues. Germline V CDR1 and CDR2: SGHDT, YYEEEE. Trimming cost V 6 bases and J 4 bases, with 13 bases left between them. The CDR3 nucleotides read TGTGCCAGCACACCGGGACTTTCCACCGGGGAGCTGTTTTTT. Translating it yields CASTPGLSTGELFF.

In its sample, this clonotype was seen many times. The J gene is TRBJ2-3, the V gene TRBV15, with TRBD2 matching 10 bases. Germline lookup yields CDR1 LNHNV and CDR2 YYDKDF (reference sequence). V lost 5 bases and J lost 4; bases outside the gene matches: 6. This CDR3 has 15 amino acids. DNA for the CDR3: TGTGCCACCAGCCGGAGCGGGGGGGCTTCAGATACGCAGTATTTT. This encodes CATSRSGGASDTQYF.

The chain carries TRBV5-1 and TRBJ2-5, with 10 bases identical to TRBD2. This CDR3 has 16 residues. The V gene's germline CDR1 is SGHRS and CDR2 YFSETQ. V trimming: 4 bases; J trimming: 2 bases; junction bases outside the gene matches: 8. The CDR3, as DNA: TGCGCCAGCAGCGCACTAGCGGGGAAGGGGCAAGAGACCCAGTACTTC. Its translation: CASSALAGKGQETQYF.

This clonotype was recorded only once. J is TRBJ2-7 and V is TRBV12-3 or TRBV12-4; possible D gene TRBD1, 6 bases. This CDR3 spans 15 amino acids. Trimming cost V 6 bases and J 0 bases, with 15 bases left between them. The CDR3 sequence is CASSQETGSSYEQYF. The DNA of the CDR3 is TGTGCCAGCAGCCAAGAAACAGGGAGCTCCTACGAGCAGTACTTC.

The rearrangement uses TRBV25-1 and TRBJ1-6; D is ambiguous. Deletions cut 5 bases from V and 8 bases from J, with 13 bases between. Germline V gives CDR1 MGHDK, CDR2 SYGVNS. This CDR3 contains 14 residues. CDR3 protein: CASSSVWSDSPLHF. The CDR3 DNA sequence: TGTGCCAGCAGTAGTGTATGGTCTGATTCACCCCTCCACTTT. Looking up the rest from reference TRBV25-1 and TRBJ1-6 gives the full variable domain: EADIYQTPRYLVIGTGKKITLECSQTMGHDKMYWYQQDPGMELHLIHYSYGVNSTEKGDLSSESTVSRIRTEHFPLTLESARPSHTSQYLCASSSVWSDSPLHFGNGTRLTVT.

The rearrangement links TRBV5-1 to TRBJ1-2; 8 nucleotides match TRBD1. The CDR3 has 15 residues. The germline V gene has CDR1 SGHRS and CDR2 YFSETQ. Trimming at V came to 4 bases and at J to 4 bases, leaving 9 bases not matched to a gene. The CDR3 is CASSTGTGGGYGYTF. In DNA form, the CDR3 reads TGCGCCAGCAGCACTGGGACAGGAGGTGGCTATGGCTACACCTTC. The full variable domain, with the rest looked up from reference TRBV5-1 and TRBJ1-2, is KAGVTQTPRYLIKTRGQQVTLSCSPISGHRSVSWYQQTPGQGLQFLFEYFSETQRNKGNFPGRFSGRQFSNSRSEMNVSTLELGDSALYLCASSTGTGGGYGYTFGSGTRLTVV.

The chain employs TRBV20-1 and TRBJ2-7; 9 bases match TRBD1. The CDR3 length is 12 residues. The germline V gene has CDR1 DFQATT and CDR2 SNEGSKA (reference sequence). Trimming at V came to 6 bases and at J to 3 bases, leaving 3 bases not matched to a gene. The CDR3 loop reads CSATTGGYEQYF. CDR3 nucleotides: TGCAGTGCAACGACAGGGGGCTACGAGCAGTACTTC.

The chain uses TRBV5-1 and TRBJ2-3, with TRBD1 matching 9 bases. After removal of 1 base from V and 3 bases from J, the junction contained 3 bases not matched to a gene. CDR1 SGHRS and CDR2 YFSETQ come from the germline V gene. The CDR3 runs to 15 residues. The CDR3 region has the DNA TGCGCCAGCAGCTTGACAGGGGGCAATACAGATACGCAGTATTTT. Its protein is CASSLTGGNTDTQYF.

The gene calls are TRBV7-9 and TRBJ1-1; weak D call: TRBD1 (5 bases). The CDR3 covers 13 residues. The V end was cut by 2 bases, the J end by 8 bases, with 12 bases between. Per germline, CDR1 SEHNR and CDR2 FQNEAQ (reference sequence). The CDR3 reads CASSLTGAYEAFF. DNA for the CDR3: TGTGCCAGCAGCTTAACCGGGGCCTACGAAGCTTTCTTT.

The sample holds many counts of this clonotype. The chain carries TRBV12-3 or TRBV12-4 and TRBJ1-2, with D possibly matching TRBD1 (6 bases). V was shortened by 5 bases and J by 7 bases, with 11 bases between the two germline ends. This CDR3 comprises 12 residues. The CDR3 nucleotides are TGTGCCAGCAGTGCACAGGGCTCTGGCTACACCTTC. Its protein is CASSAQGSGYTF.

V usage is TRBV6-5 and J usage is TRBJ2-6; the match to TRBD1 covers 10 bases. The germline CDR1 and CDR2 sequences are MNHEY and SVGAGI. Trimming at V came to 2 bases and at J to 0 bases, leaving 4 bases not matched to a gene. The CDR3 loop spans 18 amino acids. CDR3 coding DNA: TGTGCCAGCAGTTACGCAAGACAGGGGGCCTCTGGGGCCAACGTCCTGACTTTC. As protein: CASSYARQGASGANVLTF.

In DNA, the CDR3 is TGTGCCAGTAGCGGGGCAGGGGTAACGGGTCAGCCCCAGCATTTT. Its translation is CASSGAGVTGQPQHF. This chain links TRBV19 with TRBJ1-5; D is possibly TRBD1 (6 bases). This CDR3 has 15 residues. From germline, CDR1 is LNHDA and CDR2 SQIVND (reference sequence). The V end lost 6 bases, the J end lost 6 bases, and 18 bases lay between the germline ends.

The chain employs TRBV2 and TRBJ2-5, with 7 bases fitting TRBD2. CDR1 and CDR2 (germline): SNHLY, FYNNEI. There are 14 residues in the CDR3. The ends lost 6 bases at V and 6 bases at J; junction bases unmatched: 10. The CDR3 is CASSLTSAEKTQYF. CDR3 in DNA: TGTGCCAGCAGCCTAACTAGCGCTGAGAAGACCCAGTACTTC.

The chain has TRBV7-9 and TRBJ2-7; 8 nucleotides align to TRBD2. The V and J ends lost 8 bases and 2 bases, in that order; junction bases with no gene match: 8. Germline values: CDR1 SEHNR, CDR2 FQNEAQ (reference sequence). This CDR3 spans 14 amino acids. The CDR3 protein is CASGTSGSTYEQYF. CDR3 DNA sequence: TGTGCCAGCGGAACTAGCGGATCGACCTACGAGCAGTACTTC.

This clonotype came up many times. The chain combines TRBV7-2 with TRBJ1-1; 7 nucleotides align to TRBD1. Germline CDR1 SGHTA, CDR2 FQGNSA. The J segment lost 7 bases and the V segment lost 0 bases, leaving 5 bases of the junction unmatched. The CDR3 is 14 amino acids. The chain's CDR3 is CASSLAGTDLEAFF. CDR3 nucleotides: TGTGCCAGCAGCTTAGCCGGGACAGACCTTGAAGCTTTCTTT.

V is TRBV20-1 and J is TRBJ1-2; 7 bases line up with TRBD1. V lost 3 bases, J lost 4 bases, and 8 bases stayed unmatched. The CDR3 is 14 residues long. Germline assignment: CDR1 DFQATT and CDR2 SNEGSKA (reference sequence). CDR3 sequence: CSASERDRIYGYTF. Written as DNA, the CDR3 is TGCAGTGCTAGCGAGCGGGACAGAATCTATGGCTACACCTTC.

In this sample, this clonotype turned up a few times. This chain joins TRBV29-1 and TRBJ1-4; no reliable D call. The germline V gene has CDR1 SQVTM and CDR2 ANQGSEA. Trimming left V 7 bases short and J 6 bases short, with 6 bases between. CDR3 length: 10 amino acids. The CDR3 sequence is CSAEDEKLFF. CDR3 sequence (DNA): TGCAGCGCCGAAGATGAAAAACTGTTTTTT.

This sequence joins TRBV7-9 and TRBJ2-7; TRBD1 might be the D (6 bases). V dropped 6 bases and J dropped 5 bases, with 11 bases sitting between them. Germline V CDR1 and CDR2: SEHNR, FQNEAQ (reference sequence). This CDR3 is 12 amino acids long. DNA of the CDR3: TGTGCCAGCAGTCGAAGACAGGACGAGCAGTACTTC. Its translation: CASSRRQDEQYF.

This clonotype is a singleton in its sample. The genes are TRBV11-2 and TRBJ2-7; the D is unclear. Trimming stripped 5 bases from V and 0 bases from J, with 11 bases between. There are 14 residues in the CDR3. Germline V lookup: CDR1 SGHAT, CDR2 FQNNGV. CDR3 amino acids: CASSQPGGSYEQYF. The CDR3 nucleotides are TGTGCCAGCAGCCAACCAGGCGGCTCCTACGAGCAGTACTTC.

This clonotype appeared many times. The chain joins TRBV7-8 to TRBJ2-2, with D perhaps matching TRBD1 (7 bases). Germline V gene lookup returns CDR1 SGHVS and CDR2 FQNEAQ. V lost 3 bases and J lost 3, with 14 bases in between. The CDR3 loop spans 16 amino acids. CDR3 amino acids: CASSFATGRHTGELFF. The CDR3 DNA sequence: TGTGCCAGCAGCTTCGCGACAGGGAGGCACACCGGGGAGCTGTTTTTT.

This sequence joins TRBV19 and TRBJ2-7; the match to TRBD2 covers 10 bases. This CDR3 contains 15 residues. Trimming removed 6 bases from V and 2 bases from J; junction bases left unmatched: 7. CDR1 and CDR2 from the germline V gene are LNHDA and SQIVND (reference sequence). DNA of the CDR3: TGTGCCAGTAGGATTAGCGGGAGGCAAGCCTACGAGCAGTACTTC. It specifies CASRISGRQAYEQYF.

This clonotype has just a few counts. The CDR3 loop reads CASSQKWGGGFTDTQYF. The CDR3 nucleotides read TGTGCCAGCAGCCAAAAATGGGGGGGGGGATTCACAGATACGCAGTATTTT. This chain uses TRBV3-1 with TRBJ2-3; 7 bases line up with TRBD2. Germline trimming cut 2 bases from V and 2 bases from J; bases unmatched to any gene: 10. Germline values: CDR1 LGHDT, CDR2 YNNKEL (reference sequence). This CDR3 is built from 17 residues.

This chain connects TRBV30 to TRBJ1-1, with D possibly matching TRBD1 (5 bases). Germline V gene data show CDR1 as GTSNPN and CDR2 as SVGIG (reference sequence). Trimming left V 5 bases short and J 8 bases short, with 21 bases between. This CDR3 has 14 amino acids. In nucleotides, the CDR3 is TGTGCCTGGTGCCCCGGGACCCTTGTGGGGGAAGCTTTCTTT. Translation: CAWCPGTLVGEAFF.

The chain has TRBV30 and TRBJ2-3; D tentatively reads TRBD1 or TRBD2 (7 bases each). This CDR3 has 14 amino acids. Germline V gene sequence: CDR1 GTSNPN, CDR2 SVGIG (reference sequence). Trimming left V 5 bases short and J 1 base short, with 13 bases between. CDR3 in DNA: TGTGCCTGGGCAGGGGGGGTAGGCACAGATACGCAGTATTTT. Its translation: CAWAGGVGTDTQYF.

This clonotype was observed many times. Here the CDR3 DNA reads TGTGCCAGCAGCCGGACAGATACTAGCACAGATACGCAGTATTTT. Translation gives CASSRTDTSTDTQYF. This chain links TRBV7-6 with TRBJ2-3; TRBD1 might be the D (6 bases). This CDR3 spans 15 amino acids. Trimming shortened V by 5 bases and J by 0 bases, and 12 bases separated the two germline ends. CDR1 is SGHVS and CDR2 is FNYEAQ in the germline V gene.

The rearrangement uses TRBV2 and TRBJ2-1; D might be TRBD2 (5 bases). Germline loops: CDR1 SNHLY, CDR2 FYNNEI. CDR3 length: 13 residues. Trimming took 6 bases from V and 5 from J, leaving 11 bases between them. The CDR3: CASSRLRDNEQFF. As DNA, the CDR3 is TGTGCCAGCAGCCGACTACGCGACAATGAGCAGTTCTTC.

The rearrangement uses TRBV7-2 and TRBJ2-1, with D possibly matching TRBD2 (7 bases). V gave up 3 bases and J gave up 8 bases, with 11 bases separating them. The CDR3 totals 13 residues. In germline, CDR1 is SGHTA, CDR2 FQGNSA. The CDR3 reads CASSLGGQYEQFF. CDR3 nucleotide sequence: TGTGCCAGCAGCTTGGGGGGGCAATATGAGCAGTTCTTC.